This entry describes one TCR beta chain. Germline lookup yields CDR1 MNHNY and CDR2 SVGAGI (reference sequence). V was trimmed by 5 bases and J by 5 bases, leaving 17 bases between them. The CDR3 runs to 15 residues. This record comes from a study of graft-versus-host responses after intestinal transplantation. Study as a whole: Multivisceral, liver-intestinal, or isolated intestinal transplants were received by the recipients. Every one of the recipients received anti-thymocyte globulin induction and afterwards took tacrolimus and steroids for about 3 years.

The method was immunoSEQ multiplex PCR; TCRdb's version includes in-frame clones alone and lacks a portion of them. The repertoire holds tens of thousands of clones, 75% to 90% seen once, with approximately 1.2% in the top ten. The clonotype comes from a human patient who received an intestinal transplant, so some T cells may come from the graft donor. V usage is TRBV6-6 and J usage is TRBJ2-3, with TRBD2 as a possible D gene (6 bases). Sequenced material: PBMCs, taken approximately 28 days after intestinal transplant. DNA for the CDR3: TGTGCCAGCAGTGCCCGACCCCCCGGGGGAGATACGCAGTATTTT. This sequence encodes CASSARPPGGDTQYF.